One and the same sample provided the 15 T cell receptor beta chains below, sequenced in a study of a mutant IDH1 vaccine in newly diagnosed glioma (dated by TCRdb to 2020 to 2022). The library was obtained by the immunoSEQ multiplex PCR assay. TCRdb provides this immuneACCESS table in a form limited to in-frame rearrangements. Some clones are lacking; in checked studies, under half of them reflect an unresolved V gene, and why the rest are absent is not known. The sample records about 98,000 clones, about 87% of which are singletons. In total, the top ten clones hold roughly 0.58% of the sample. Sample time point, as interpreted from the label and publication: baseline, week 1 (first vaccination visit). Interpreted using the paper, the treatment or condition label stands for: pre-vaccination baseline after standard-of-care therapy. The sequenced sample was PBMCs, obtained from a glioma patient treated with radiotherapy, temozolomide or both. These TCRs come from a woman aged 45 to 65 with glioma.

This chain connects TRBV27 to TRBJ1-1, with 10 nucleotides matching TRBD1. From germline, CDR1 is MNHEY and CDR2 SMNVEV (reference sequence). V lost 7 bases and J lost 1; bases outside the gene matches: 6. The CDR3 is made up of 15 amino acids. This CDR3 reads CASKGQGLWNTEAFF. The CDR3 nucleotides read TGTGCCAGCAAGGGACAGGGGCTATGGAACACTGAAGCTTTCTTT.

CDR3 in DNA: TGTGCCAGCAGCTTAGAGGCAGGGAGTGTAACAGATACGCAGTATTTT. It yields the protein CASSLEAGSVTDTQYF. V and J are TRBV7-9 and TRBJ2-3; perhaps D is TRBD1 or TRBD2 (5 bases each). V was trimmed by 1 base and J by 3 bases, leaving 14 bases between them. This CDR3 region has 16 residues. Per the germline V gene, CDR1 is SEHNR and CDR2 is FQNEAQ (reference sequence).

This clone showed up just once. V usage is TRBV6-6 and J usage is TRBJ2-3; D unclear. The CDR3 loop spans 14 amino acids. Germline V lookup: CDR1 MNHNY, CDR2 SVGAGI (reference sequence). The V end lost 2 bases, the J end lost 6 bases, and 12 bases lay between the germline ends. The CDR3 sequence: CASSYLGAPDTQYF. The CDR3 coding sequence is TGTGCCAGCAGTTACCTAGGAGCCCCGGATACGCAGTATTTT.

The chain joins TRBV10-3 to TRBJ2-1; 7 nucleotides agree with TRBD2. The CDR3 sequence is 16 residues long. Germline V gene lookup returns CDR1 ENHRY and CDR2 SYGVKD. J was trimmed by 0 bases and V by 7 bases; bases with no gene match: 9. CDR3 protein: CAITPTGDYSYNEQFF. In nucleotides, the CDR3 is TGTGCCATCACCCCCACGGGGGACTACTCCTACAATGAGCAGTTCTTC.

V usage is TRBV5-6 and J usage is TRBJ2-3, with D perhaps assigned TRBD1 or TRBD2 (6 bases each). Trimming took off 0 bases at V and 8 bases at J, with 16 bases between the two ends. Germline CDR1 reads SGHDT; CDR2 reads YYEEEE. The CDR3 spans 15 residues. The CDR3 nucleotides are TGTGCCAGCAGCTTGGTAGTAGGAGGGGGAGGTACGCAGTATTTT. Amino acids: CASSLVVGGGGTQYF.

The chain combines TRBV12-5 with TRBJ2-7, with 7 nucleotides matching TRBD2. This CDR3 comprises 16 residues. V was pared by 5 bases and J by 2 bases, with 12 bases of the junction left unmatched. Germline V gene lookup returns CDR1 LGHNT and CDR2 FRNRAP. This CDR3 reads CASGPSAGPMTYEQYF. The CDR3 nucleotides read TGTGCTAGTGGTCCGTCAGCGGGACCGATGACCTACGAGCAGTACTTC.

CDR3 amino acids: CASSWTGRTYEQYF. In nucleotides, the CDR3 is TGTGCCAGCAGCTGGACGGGCAGAACCTACGAGCAGTACTTC. The chain couples TRBV7-9 to TRBJ2-7; D ambiguous. Trimming shortened V by 4 bases and J by 2 bases, and 12 bases separated the two germline ends. From germline, CDR1 is SEHNR and CDR2 FQNEAQ (reference sequence). The CDR3 loop spans 14 amino acids.

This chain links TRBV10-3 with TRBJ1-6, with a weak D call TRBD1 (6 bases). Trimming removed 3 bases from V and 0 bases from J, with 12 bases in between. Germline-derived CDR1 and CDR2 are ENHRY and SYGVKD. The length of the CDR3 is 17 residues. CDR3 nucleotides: TGTGCCATCAGTGAACAACAGGGCTTCTCCTATAATTCACCCCTCCACTTT. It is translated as CAISEQQGFSYNSPLHF.

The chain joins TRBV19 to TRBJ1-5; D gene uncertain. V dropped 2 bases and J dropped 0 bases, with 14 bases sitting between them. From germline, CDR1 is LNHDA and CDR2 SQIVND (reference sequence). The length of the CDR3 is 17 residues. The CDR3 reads CASSILWSGDSNQPQHF. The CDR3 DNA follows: TGTGCCAGTAGTATACTATGGAGCGGGGATAGCAATCAGCCCCAGCATTTT.

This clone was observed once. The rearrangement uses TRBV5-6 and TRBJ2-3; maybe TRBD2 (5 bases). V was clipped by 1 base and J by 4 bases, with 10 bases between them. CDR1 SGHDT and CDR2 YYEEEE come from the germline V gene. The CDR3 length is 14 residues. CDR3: CASSLYGSADTQYF. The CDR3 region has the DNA TGTGCCAGCAGCTTGTATGGGAGCGCAGATACGCAGTATTTT.

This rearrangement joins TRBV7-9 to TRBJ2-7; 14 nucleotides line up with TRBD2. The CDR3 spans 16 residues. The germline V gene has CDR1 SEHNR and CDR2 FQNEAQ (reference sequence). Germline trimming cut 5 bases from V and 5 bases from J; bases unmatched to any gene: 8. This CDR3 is CASSLGLAGGLDEQYF. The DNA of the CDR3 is TGTGCCAGCAGCCTCGGACTAGCGGGAGGCCTAGACGAGCAGTACTTC. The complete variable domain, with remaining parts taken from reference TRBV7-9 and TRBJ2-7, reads DTGVSQNPRHKITKRGQNVTFRCDPISEHNRLYWYRQTLGQGPEFLTYFQNEAQLEKSRLLSDRFSAERPKGSFSTLEIQRTEQGDSAMYLCASSLGLAGGLDEQYFGPGTRLTVT.

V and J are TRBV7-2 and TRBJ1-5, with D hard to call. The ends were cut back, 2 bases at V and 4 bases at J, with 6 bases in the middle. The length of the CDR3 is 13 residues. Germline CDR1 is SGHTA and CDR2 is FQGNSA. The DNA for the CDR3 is TGTGCCAGCAGCTTAAGAGGGAATCAGCCCCAGCATTTT. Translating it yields CASSLRGNQPQHF.

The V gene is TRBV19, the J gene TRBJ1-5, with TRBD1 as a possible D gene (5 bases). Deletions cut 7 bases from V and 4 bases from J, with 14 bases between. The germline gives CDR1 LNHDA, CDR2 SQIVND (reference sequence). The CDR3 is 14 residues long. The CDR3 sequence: CASKDSMRNQPQHF. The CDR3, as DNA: TGTGCCAGTAAAGACAGTATGCGGAATCAGCCCCAGCATTTT.

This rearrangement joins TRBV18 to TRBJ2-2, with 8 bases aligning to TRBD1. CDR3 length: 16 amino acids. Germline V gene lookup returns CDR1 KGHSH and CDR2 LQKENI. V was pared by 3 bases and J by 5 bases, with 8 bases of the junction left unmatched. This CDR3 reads CASSPDQGALTGELFF. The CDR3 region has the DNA TGTGCCAGCTCACCCGATCAGGGGGCGCTTACCGGGGAGCTGTTTTTT.

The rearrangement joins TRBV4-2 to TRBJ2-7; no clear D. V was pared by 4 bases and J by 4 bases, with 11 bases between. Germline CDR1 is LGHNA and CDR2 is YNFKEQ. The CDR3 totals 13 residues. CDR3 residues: CASSPSRGYEQYF. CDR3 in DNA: TGTGCCAGCAGCCCCTCCCGAGGTTACGAGCAGTACTTC.